Below, one TCR beta chain is given with its context. This clone's antigen is unknown. Base qualities are not at hand, and no much larger clone is one base apart. The entry originates in a study of blood T cell repertoires in COVID-19 (dated by TCRdb to 2019 to 2021). The study in broad terms: Samples from collaborators originated in the United States, Italy and Spain and spanned both the acute and convalescent phases of COVID-19. The material from the prospective study consisted of cDNA or gDNA derived from T cells, B-cell-depleted T cells, or PBMCs. The dataset comprised deeply sampled blood TCRbeta repertoires from subjects exposed to, actively infected with, or recovered from COVID-19. The repertoires were released in a freely available public database meant as a resource for research on the immune response to SARS-CoV-2. Samples were obtained from the ongoing ImmuneRACE study (first 160 participants) and from 950 to 1,500 subjects provided by 6 global collaborators. A de-identified subject ID, COVID-19 status, age in years and sex were almost always included in the sample metadata. Where HLA class I and class II types were available, the types were taken from metadata supplied by the sample provider, not from assay-based typing.

Enrolling through a virtual design, the prospective study's participants ranged in age from roughly 18 to 95 years and lived across roughly 24 United States geographic areas. In the prospective study, participants were assigned to cohorts based on the clinical history participants reported in a screening survey and a study questionnaire. Recovered participants in ImmuneRACE Cohort 3 were defined by two consecutive negative NP/OP PCR tests, clearance by a healthcare professional, or resolution of symptoms. Mobile phlebotomists in the prospective study collected whole blood, serum and a nasopharyngeal or oropharyngeal swab from every participant. Additional blood draws and questionnaires over an approximately two-month period could optionally be provided by prospective study participants. Prospective study blood samples were shipped either frozen or at room temperature before DNA extraction. TCRbeta CDR3 regions were amplified from genomic DNA using the immunoSEQ Assay, a bias-controlled multiplex PCR. The paper's data handling went like this. Within the assay, amplification of reference gene primers was used to estimate how many nucleated cells each sample contained. Sequence reads were collapsed and filtered to measure the absolute abundance of every unique TCRbeta CDR3 rearrangement. For each sample, productive Simpson clonality was calculated as the square root of Simpson's diversity index over productive rearrangements. The source is immuneACCESS, and TCRdb retained only in-frame sequences with V and J called. Part of the clones is not carried over; for the studies checked, unresolved V genes explain less than half of this, and the remainder is unexplained. The V and J calls and clone size were taken over from that table, and D and trimming were inferred from the DNA. The sample records about 350,000 clones, over 75% of which are singletons. The biggest ten clones account for roughly 1% of the sample.

Taken from the germline V gene (reference sequence), the CDR1 and CDR2 loops are PRHDT and FYEKMQ. The V and J ends are trimmed by 5 bases and 0 bases, leaving 19 bases between them. The CDR3 numbers 18 residues from cysteine through phenylalanine. The CDR3 DNA has 54 bases and is translated from base 1. Overall study outcomes, separate from this receptor: Clinical and demographic metadata were provided uncurated, with the amount varying by source and participant.

The rearrangement joined TRBV13 to TRBJ2-2; possibly the D gene is TRBD1, per 7 matching bases. This TCR was sampled from a woman aged 25 to 39 who had recovered from COVID-19. Source material: PBMCs or T cells enriched from blood (not recorded which). Here is the DNA: TGTGCCAGCAGCCCTCAGGGGGAGAGCGGGTCGAACACCGGGGAGCTGTTTTTT. This is translated as CASSPQGESGSNTGELFF.